Listed here are 2 T cell receptor beta chains from one sample, sequenced in a study of blood T cell repertoires in COVID-19. Only in-frame clones appear in the TCRdb table, and some are missing; sequencing was by immunoSEQ multiplex PCR. This sample has approximately 210,000 clones, with roughly 92% found just once. Sequencing was performed on peripheral blood. Source of these receptors: a man between 25 and 39 years old with COVID-19, enrolled during active disease.

V is TRBV3-1 (or the pseudogene TRBV3-2) and J is TRBJ1-4; D is ambiguous. CDR1 and CDR2 (germline): LGHDT, YNNKEL (reference sequence). CDR3 size: 12 residues. Between the trimmed V and J ends, which lost 1 base and 7 bases, there was a span of 4 bases. CDR3: CASSQVGEKLFF. In DNA, the CDR3 is TGTGCCAGCAGCCAAGTCGGTGAAAAACTGTTTTTT.

This rearrangement joins TRBV6-5 to TRBJ1-1; the D is unclear. Germline V gene lookup returns CDR1 MNHEY and CDR2 SVGAGI. The CDR3 extends over 13 amino acids. Deletions cut 0 bases from V and 5 bases from J, with 7 bases between. Written as DNA, the CDR3 is TGTGCCAGCAGTTACTCTCGAGAGACTGAAGCTTTCTTT. It is translated as CASSYSRETEAFF.